Shown below are 12 T cell receptor beta chains from a single sample sequenced in a study of cytotoxic CD8 clonotypes in ibrutinib-treated CLL. Assay used: immunoSEQ multiplex PCR; TCRdb lists only in-frame clones, some missing. The sample has more than 200,000 clones; around three quarters are singletons. The sequencing used PBMCs, collected after 24 months of ibrutinib treatment. Receptors originate from a human donor with chronic lymphocytic leukemia.

The chain combines TRBV11-2 with TRBJ2-7, with D possibly being TRBD2 (6 bases). The CDR3 runs 17 residues. The V end lost 2 bases, the J end lost 1 base, and 18 bases lay between the germline ends. Per germline, CDR1 SGHAT and CDR2 FQNNGV. The CDR3: CASSLNPSSARSYEQYF. The CDR3 DNA reads TGTGCCAGCAGCTTAAACCCTTCTAGCGCCCGGTCCTACGAGCAGTACTTC.

The gene calls are TRBV7-2 and TRBJ2-1; 7 bases fit TRBD2. J gave up 7 bases and V 1 base, and 10 bases lay outside the gene matches. This CDR3 has 16 residues. Germline V lookup: CDR1 SGHTA, CDR2 FQGNSA. CDR3 DNA sequence: TGTGCCAGCAGCTTAGGCGGGACTACACCTGTTAATGAGCAGTTCTTC. It codes for CASSLGGTTPVNEQFF.

This clone occurred once. CDR3 amino acids: CASSINFEREQYF. The DNA of the CDR3 is TGTGCCAGCAGCATCAACTTCGAGAGGGAGCAGTACTTC. V gene TRBV7-3 combines with J gene TRBJ2-7; no clear D gene. Germline loops: CDR1 SGHTA, CDR2 FQGTGA. CDR3 length: 13 amino acids. Trimming took off 5 bases at V and 7 bases at J, with 15 bases between the two ends.

About this clone itself: Other DNA sequences in this sample translate to the same CDR3. The rearrangement joins TRBV11-2 to TRBJ1-1; TRBD1 is a possible D gene (5 bases). The CDR3 covers 14 residues. The ends were cut back, 3 bases at V and 1 base at J, with 9 bases in the middle. Germline V gene lookup returns CDR1 SGHAT and CDR2 FQNNGV. The DNA of the CDR3 is TGTGCCAGCAGCTTCGAGGGGCGGAACACTGAAGCTTTCTTT. Translating it yields CASSFEGRNTEAFF.

V and J are TRBV6-1 and TRBJ2-5; the D gene is possibly TRBD2 (5 bases). The CDR3 spans 13 residues. The germline gives CDR1 MNHNS, CDR2 SASEGT. V gave up 7 bases and J gave up 8 bases, with 17 bases separating them. The chain's CDR3 is CASTTQAGGTQYF. CDR3 DNA: TGTGCCAGCACCACGCAGGCGGGTGGCACCCAGTACTTC.

About this clone itself: Other nucleotide sequences in the sample specify the same CDR3. This chain connects TRBV6-5 to TRBJ2-7; D tentatively reads TRBD1 or TRBD2 (6 bases each). The length of the CDR3 is 15 residues. Trimming removed 0 bases from V and 2 bases from J, with 11 bases in between. CDR1 MNHEY and CDR2 SVGAGI come from the germline V gene. CDR3 nucleotide sequence: TGTGCCAGCAGTTACTCGTCGAGGGGGGCCTACGAGCAGTACTTC. Protein: CASSYSSRGAYEQYF.

The chain uses TRBV27 and TRBJ2-1; D uncertain. The CDR3 totals 12 residues. V gave up 6 bases and J gave up 8 bases, with 11 bases separating them. Looked up from germline, CDR1 is MNHEY and CDR2 is SMNVEV (reference sequence). CDR3: CASSSGWHEQFF. CDR3 nucleotides: TGTGCCAGCAGCTCCGGATGGCATGAGCAGTTCTTC.

The CDR3 DNA sequence: TGCGCCAGCAGCCAGGCTCATCAGGGTGACGGTGGCTACACCTTC. Its protein product is CASSQAHQGDGGYTF. The J gene is TRBJ1-2, the V gene TRBV4-1; the D gene is possibly TRBD1 (5 bases). V dropped 3 bases and J dropped 7 bases, with 18 bases sitting between them. CDR1 and CDR2 from the germline V gene are MGHRA and YSYEKL. The CDR3 is 15 residues long.

The DNA for the CDR3 is TGCGCCAGCAGCCAAGATCGAAGAACCGGGGAGCTGTTTTTT. It codes for CASSQDRRTGELFF. The V gene is TRBV4-1, the J gene TRBJ2-2; the D is unclear. This CDR3 is built from 14 residues. The ends were cut back, 0 bases at V and 5 bases at J, with 7 bases in the middle. Germline CDR1 is MGHRA and CDR2 is YSYEKL.

The chain links TRBV2 to TRBJ1-1; D gene unclear. The CDR3 sequence is 13 residues long. In germline, CDR1 is SNHLY, CDR2 FYNNEI. The V gene lost 4 bases and the J gene lost 3 bases, with 9 bases spanning the gap. CDR3 sequence (DNA): TGTGCCAGCAGTGGAGCGAGCTACACTGAAGCTTTCTTT. The encoded protein is CASSGASYTEAFF.

This rearrangement joins TRBV28 to TRBJ2-4, with 8 positions matching TRBD2. Germline trimming cut 3 bases from V and 4 bases from J; bases unmatched to any gene: 2. This CDR3 has 14 residues. Germline CDR1 is MDHEN and CDR2 is SYDVKM. The CDR3 nucleotides read TGTGCCAGCAGTTTGGGACTAGGAAAAAACATTCAGTACTTC. Translating it yields CASSLGLGKNIQYF.

The chain couples TRBV5-1 to TRBJ2-1, with TRBD1 matching 11 bases. V dropped 4 bases and J dropped 7; count of bases not matched to a gene: 7. The CDR3 contains 15 residues. Germline V gene data show CDR1 as SGHRS and CDR2 as YFSETQ. CDR3 sequence reads: CASSPEGQGGNEQFF. The CDR3 region has the DNA TGCGCCAGCAGCCCCGAGGGACAGGGGGGGAATGAGCAGTTCTTC.